The next 13 T cell receptor beta chains were all read from a single sample in a study of blood T cells in healthy people across ages. Alongside a J-beta primer mix, a sample-barcoded 5' primer served in a second PCR lasting roughly 7 to 11 cycles. TCRdb reanalysed the 5' RACE reads using MiXCR and keeps one entry per CDR3 protein. Among 540,000 or so distinct CDR3 sequences listed, about 25% were seen once. The sample was also linked to a second study, of T cells of mothers and their children.

The source material was blood. The receptors here all came from a boy aged 10-17 years in good health.

This clonotype was seen only a few times. This chain connects TRBV4-3 to TRBJ2-5; D may be TRBD2 (7 bases). The DNA matches TRBJ2-1 better at its end, which makes the J call doubtful. Germline V CDR1 and CDR2: LGHNA, YSLEER. The CDR3 covers 16 residues. CDR3: CASSLLGGGNYNEQFF. The CDR3, as DNA: TGCGCCAGCAGCCTATTAGGGGGAGGGAATTACAATGAGCAGTTCTTC.

This clonotype appeared a few times. The chain joins TRBV12-3 or TRBV12-4 to TRBJ1-1; D not resolved. The CDR3 is 13 residues long. V was clipped by 3 bases and J by 5 bases, with 10 bases between them. Here the CDR3 reads CASSLWGGTEAFF. The CDR3 DNA reads TGTGCCAGCAGTTTGTGGGGTGGGACTGAAGCTTTCTTT.

This clonotype was observed many times. The chain is built from TRBV14 and TRBJ2-1; TRBD1 matches 8 bases. This CDR3 is 12 amino acids long. Trimming took 2 bases from V and 13 from J; bases not matched to a gene: 4. Germline CDR1 SGHDN, CDR2 FVKESK. The CDR3 DNA reads as TGTGCCAGCAGCCAATCCAGGGGGCGCCAGTTCTTC. Encoded protein: CASSQSRGRQFF. The full variable domain, in which reference TRBV14 and TRBJ2-1 provide the parts outside the CDR3, is EAGVTQFPSHSVIEKGQTVTLRCDPISGHDNLYWYRRVMGKEIKFLLHFVKESKQDESGMPNNRFLAERTGGTYSTLKVQPAELEDSGVYFCASSQSRGRQFFGPGTRLTVL.

This chain links TRBV24-1 with TRBJ2-5; 11 bases map to TRBD2. The V and J ends lost 4 bases and 0 bases, in that order; junction bases with no gene match: 6. CDR3 length: 17 residues. CDR1 KGHDR and CDR2 SFDVKD come from the germline V gene. The CDR3 spells CATSDRLAGKYQETQYF. CDR3 in DNA: TGTGCCACCAGTGACCGACTAGCGGGAAAGTACCAAGAGACCCAGTACTTC.

This clonotype showed up just a few times. This sequence joins TRBV5-6 and TRBJ1-1, with D maybe TRBD1 (5 bases). Germline V gives CDR1 SGHDT, CDR2 YYEEEE. The CDR3 covers 15 residues. V lost 4 bases and J 0 bases, leaving 13 bases between the germline ends. The CDR3 nucleotides read TGTGCCAGCAGCCCGATGGGACTCTTGAACACTGAAGCTTTCTTT. It is translated as CASSPMGLLNTEAFF.

J is TRBJ2-1 and V is TRBV7-2; D is unclear. Germline assignment: CDR1 SGHTA and CDR2 FQGNSA. Trimming cost V 5 bases and J 8 bases, with 13 bases left between them. This CDR3 spans 13 amino acids. The CDR3 protein is CASSHNLRDEQFF. In DNA form, the CDR3 reads TGTGCCAGCAGCCACAATCTTAGGGATGAGCAGTTCTTC.

The rearrangement joins TRBV5-6 to TRBJ1-2; D is uncertain. Germline V gene lookup returns CDR1 SGHDT and CDR2 YYEEEE. The V end lost 3 bases, the J end lost 6 bases, and 12 bases lay between the germline ends. The CDR3 consists of 13 residues. In DNA form, the CDR3 reads TGTGCCAGCAGCTCCGGTGGCTGGGATGGCTACACCTTC. Protein: CASSSGGWDGYTF. Supplemented by reference TRBV5-6 and TRBJ1-2, the full variable domain reads DAGVTQSPTHLIKTRGQQVTLRCSPKSGHDTVSWYQQALGQGPQFIFQYYEEEERQRGNFPDRFSGHQFPNYSSELNVNALLLGDSALYLCASSSGGWDGYTFGSGTRLTVV.

This clonotype was counted between two and nine times. The rearrangement joins TRBV12-3 or TRBV12-4 to TRBJ1-4; the D is unclear. V was shortened by 7 bases and J by 8 bases, with 14 bases between the two germline ends. CDR3 length: 13 residues. CDR3 bases: TGTGCCAGCACCCCAGGAGCGGAGGAAAAACTGTTTTTT. This codes for CASTPGAEEKLFF.

The table lists this clonotype with a few counts. The V and J genes are TRBV4-3 and TRBJ1-4; 9 bases line up with TRBD1. The CDR3 covers 15 residues. In germline, CDR1 is LGHNA, CDR2 YSLEER. Trimming at V came to 1 base and at J to 8 bases, leaving 5 bases not matched to a gene. The CDR3 loop reads CASSQGTGAQEKLFF. The CDR3 nucleotides read TGCGCCAGCAGCCAAGGGACAGGGGCTCAGGAAAAACTGTTTTTT.

This sequence joins TRBV7-9 and TRBJ2-7; a weak D match, TRBD2 (5 bases). The CDR3 has 17 amino acids. The germline V gene encodes CDR1 SEHNR and CDR2 FQNEAQ (reference sequence). V was pared by 0 bases and J by 1 base, with 16 bases between. The CDR3 coding sequence is TGTGCCAGCAGCTTAGCCCCGTGGGTAAGAGGGTCCTACGAGCAGTACTTC. Residues: CASSLAPWVRGSYEQYF.

This clonotype was seen only a few times. The chain has TRBV10-3 and TRBJ2-5, with no clear D. Trimming pared 2 bases from V and 5 bases from J, leaving 6 bases between. Looked up from germline, CDR1 is ENHRY and CDR2 is SYGVKD. The CDR3 consists of 12 residues. The CDR3 reads CAISEALETQYF. CDR3 bases: TGTGCCATCAGTGAGGCTCTTGAGACCCAGTACTTC.

This clonotype was counted a few times. CDR3 in DNA: TGTGCCAGCAGCCAAGATCCTGGCAGAGCCTACGAGCAGTACTTC. This codes for CASSQDPGRAYEQYF. This chain links TRBV14 with TRBJ2-7; D not resolved. The CDR3 spans 15 residues. Trimming stripped 0 bases from V and 2 bases from J, with 11 bases between. The germline V gene encodes CDR1 SGHDN and CDR2 FVKESK.

This clonotype was counted only a few times. This chain links TRBV6-5 with TRBJ2-3; perhaps TRBD1 as D (6 bases). The CDR3 is 16 amino acids. The germline CDR1 and CDR2 sequences are MNHEY and SVGAGI. Deletions cut 0 bases from V and 2 bases from J, with 12 bases between. CDR3 DNA: TGTGCCAGCAGTTACTCTTTCGGACAGTACACAGATACGCAGTATTTT. Its protein is CASSYSFGQYTDTQYF.